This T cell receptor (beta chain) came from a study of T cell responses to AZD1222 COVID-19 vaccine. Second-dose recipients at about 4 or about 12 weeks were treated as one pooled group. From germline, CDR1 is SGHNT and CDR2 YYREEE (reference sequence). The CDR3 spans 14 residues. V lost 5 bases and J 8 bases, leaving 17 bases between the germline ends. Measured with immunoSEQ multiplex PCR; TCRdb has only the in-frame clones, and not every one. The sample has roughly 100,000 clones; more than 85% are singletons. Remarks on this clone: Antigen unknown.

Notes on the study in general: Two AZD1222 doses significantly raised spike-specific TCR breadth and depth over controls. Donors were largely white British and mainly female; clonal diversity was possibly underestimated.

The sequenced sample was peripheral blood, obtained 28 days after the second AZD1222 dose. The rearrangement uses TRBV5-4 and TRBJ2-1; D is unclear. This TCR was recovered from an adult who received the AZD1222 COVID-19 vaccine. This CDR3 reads CASRSAWSRDEQFF. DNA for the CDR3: TGTGCCAGCAGGTCGGCGTGGAGTCGGGATGAGCAGTTCTTC.